This is a list of T cell receptor beta chains from one sample in a study of control samples from healthy donors and cancer patients. Some clones are missing from TCRdb's copy, which holds only in-frame ones; the method was immunoSEQ multiplex PCR. This sample has some 150,000 clones, with more than 90% found just once. The source material was blood. These receptor sequences come from a man aged 25 to 40 in good health. CDR3s include the opening cysteine and the closing phenylalanine or tryptophan. Fields, in order: D gene, J gene, V gene, clone size, CDR3 protein, CDR3 DNA. A D gene is named only where the DNA matches it firmly. Expanded clones are given a class, and other clones once, few, many or no size at all.

d_call: TRBD1; j_call: TRBJ1-4; v_call: TRBV5-1; clone_size: .; cdr3_aa: CASTFLTGPNEKLFF; cdr3_nt: TGCGCCAGCACGTTCCTGACAGGGCCTAATGAAAAACTGTTTTTT
d_call: .; j_call: TRBJ1-5; v_call: TRBV29-1; clone_size: .; cdr3_aa: CSVPGRGAGQPQHF; cdr3_nt: TGCAGCGTTCCCGGGAGGGGAGCGGGGCAGCCCCAGCATTTT
d_call: TRBD1; j_call: TRBJ1-2; v_call: TRBV6-6; clone_size: .; cdr3_aa: CASSLKTGTGDNYGYTF; cdr3_nt: TGTGCCAGCAGTCTAAAGACGGGGACAGGGGACAACTATGGCTACACCTTC
d_call: .; j_call: TRBJ1-5; v_call: TRBV27; clone_size: once; cdr3_aa: CASSLESNQPQHF; cdr3_nt: TGTGCCAGCAGTTTAGAAAGCAATCAGCCCCAGCATTTT
d_call: .; j_call: TRBJ2-5; v_call: TRBV5-6; clone_size: .; cdr3_aa: CASSVGGRETQYF; cdr3_nt: TGTGCCAGCAGCGTTGGAGGACGTGAGACCCAGTACTTC
d_call: .; j_call: TRBJ2-3; v_call: TRBV9; clone_size: .; cdr3_aa: CASSVVSGGADTQYF; cdr3_nt: TGTGCCAGCAGCGTAGTGTCCGGTGGCGCAGATACGCAGTATTTT
d_call: .; j_call: TRBJ1-1; v_call: TRBV12-3/TRBV12-4; clone_size: .; cdr3_aa: CASSPSSTEAFF; cdr3_nt: TGTGCCAGCAGTCCCTCTAGCACTGAAGCTTTCTTT
d_call: .; j_call: TRBJ2-4; v_call: TRBV12-3/TRBV12-4; clone_size: .; cdr3_aa: CASSLGRDPLQYF; cdr3_nt: TGTGCCAGCAGTTTAGGGAGGGACCCGCTTCAGTACTTC
d_call: TRBD1; j_call: TRBJ1-1; v_call: TRBV7-9; clone_size: once; cdr3_aa: CASSPADRGRTEAFF; cdr3_nt: TGTGCCAGCAGCCCAGCGGACAGGGGGCGGACTGAAGCTTTCTTT
d_call: TRBD1; j_call: TRBJ1-2; v_call: TRBV4-1; clone_size: .; cdr3_aa: CASSQEGQGDMYGYTF; cdr3_nt: TGCGCCAGCAGCCAAGAGGGACAGGGGGACATGTATGGCTACACCTTC
d_call: .; j_call: TRBJ1-5; v_call: TRBV6-1; clone_size: .; cdr3_aa: CASREGISYRAGNDNQPQHF; cdr3_nt: TGTGCCAGCAGGGAAGGGATATCCTACAGGGCCGGGAATGACAATCAGCCCCAGCATTTT
d_call: .; j_call: TRBJ1-2; v_call: TRBV30; clone_size: .; cdr3_aa: CAWETGRKGGYTF; cdr3_nt: TGTGCCTGGGAAACAGGGAGAAAAGGTGGCTACACCTTC
d_call: TRBD2; j_call: TRBJ2-1; v_call: TRBV5-6; clone_size: .; cdr3_aa: CASSLGAGEQFF; cdr3_nt: TGTGCCAGCAGCTTGGGAGCGGGAGAGCAGTTCTTC
d_call: TRBD1; j_call: TRBJ1-2; v_call: TRBV7-9; clone_size: .; cdr3_aa: CASSSGTEVHGYTF; cdr3_nt: TGTGCCAGCAGCTCAGGGACAGAAGTCCATGGCTACACCTTC
d_call: TRBD1; j_call: TRBJ2-4; v_call: TRBV9; clone_size: .; cdr3_aa: CASSPRQGMGNIQYF; cdr3_nt: TGTGCCAGCAGCCCCCGACAGGGTATGGGAAACATTCAGTACTTC
d_call: .; j_call: TRBJ1-2; v_call: TRBV9; clone_size: .; cdr3_aa: CASSVDRLANYGYTF; cdr3_nt: TGTGCCAGCAGCGTCGACCGGCTTGCTAACTATGGCTACACCTTC
d_call: .; j_call: TRBJ2-7; v_call: TRBV2; clone_size: once; cdr3_aa: CASRNPDSYEQYF; cdr3_nt: TGTGCCAGCCGCAATCCGGATTCCTACGAGCAGTACTTC
d_call: .; j_call: TRBJ2-6; v_call: TRBV19; clone_size: .; cdr3_aa: CASSIAQISGANVLTF; cdr3_nt: TGTGCCAGTAGTATAGCGCAGATCTCTGGGGCCAACGTCCTGACTTTC
d_call: TRBD1; j_call: TRBJ2-7; v_call: TRBV30; clone_size: .; cdr3_aa: CAWSVDRGYEQYF; cdr3_nt: TGTGCCTGGAGTGTTGACAGGGGCTACGAGCAGTACTTC
d_call: .; j_call: TRBJ2-7; v_call: TRBV6-1; clone_size: few; cdr3_aa: CASSADTGGMGGYEQYF; cdr3_nt: TGTGCCAGCAGTGCGGATACCGGGGGTATGGGCGGCTACGAGCAGTACTTC
d_call: .; j_call: TRBJ2-7; v_call: TRBV5-1; clone_size: once; cdr3_aa: CASSLANPASYEQYF; cdr3_nt: TGCGCCAGCAGCTTGGCAAACCCAGCCTCCTACGAGCAGTACTTC
d_call: .; j_call: TRBJ2-1; v_call: TRBV2; clone_size: .; cdr3_aa: CASTLTVFNEQFF; cdr3_nt: TGTGCCAGCACCCTGACAGTCTTCAATGAGCAGTTCTTC
d_call: TRBD2; j_call: TRBJ2-1; v_call: TRBV3-1/TRBV3-2; clone_size: .; cdr3_aa: CASSQDLGGGPDEQFF; cdr3_nt: TGTGCCAGCAGCCAAGATTTAGGCGGGGGGCCGGATGAGCAGTTCTTC
d_call: TRBD2; j_call: TRBJ2-1; v_call: TRBV3-1/TRBV3-2; clone_size: .; cdr3_aa: CASSQGTLADNEQFF; cdr3_nt: TGTGCCAGCAGCCAAGGGACCCTAGCGGACAATGAGCAGTTCTTC
d_call: .; j_call: TRBJ2-3; v_call: TRBV2; clone_size: .; cdr3_aa: CASTQSLQLDTQYF; cdr3_nt: TGTGCCAGCACCCAATCCTTACAGTTAGATACGCAGTATTTT
d_call: .; j_call: TRBJ1-6; v_call: TRBV25-1; clone_size: .; cdr3_aa: CASSLRRTNSPLHF; cdr3_nt: TGTGCCAGCAGTTTGAGACGGACGAATTCACCCCTCCACTTT
d_call: .; j_call: TRBJ2-6; v_call: TRBV5-1; clone_size: .; cdr3_aa: CASSLDSSGANVLTF; cdr3_nt: TGCGCCAGCAGCTTAGACAGCTCTGGGGCCAACGTCCTGACTTTC
d_call: .; j_call: TRBJ1-1; v_call: TRBV14; clone_size: .; cdr3_aa: CASSQRGSDTEAFF; cdr3_nt: TGTGCCAGCAGCCAAAGGGGCAGCGACACTGAAGCTTTCTTT
d_call: .; j_call: TRBJ1-1; v_call: TRBV28; clone_size: .; cdr3_aa: CASSSVRGGDTEAFF; cdr3_nt: TGCGCCAGCAGTTCAGTCCGCGGGGGTGACACTGAAGCTTTCTTT
d_call: .; j_call: TRBJ2-1; v_call: TRBV7-3; clone_size: once; cdr3_aa: CASSPAPGLYNEQFF; cdr3_nt: TGTGCCAGCAGCCCCGCTCCGGGGCTCTACAATGAGCAGTTCTTC
d_call: .; j_call: TRBJ2-7; v_call: TRBV6-1; clone_size: .; cdr3_aa: CASSEYPGSYEQYF; cdr3_nt: TGTGCCAGCAGTGAATATCCGGGATCCTACGAGCAGTACTTC
d_call: .; j_call: TRBJ2-5; v_call: TRBV21-1; clone_size: .; cdr3_aa: CASRFRTGASKTQYF; cdr3_nt: TGTGCCAGCCGCTTTAGGACAGGGGCGTCGAAGACCCAGTACTTC
d_call: TRBD1; j_call: TRBJ1-1; v_call: TRBV9; clone_size: .; cdr3_aa: CASSVVPTGVYEAFF; cdr3_nt: TGTGCCAGCAGCGTAGTACCCACAGGGGTTTATGAAGCTTTCTTT
d_call: .; j_call: TRBJ1-1; v_call: TRBV10-1; clone_size: .; cdr3_aa: CASSELGPTEAFF; cdr3_nt: TGCGCCAGCAGTGAATTAGGGCCCACTGAAGCTTTCTTT
d_call: .; j_call: TRBJ1-1; v_call: TRBV19; clone_size: .; cdr3_aa: CASSIGLGTEAFF; cdr3_nt: TGTGCCAGTAGTATAGGTTTAGGCACTGAAGCTTTCTTT
d_call: TRBD1; j_call: TRBJ1-2; v_call: TRBV19; clone_size: .; cdr3_aa: CASNPGGYGYTF; cdr3_nt: TGTGCCAGTAACCCAGGGGGTTATGGCTACACCTTC
d_call: TRBD1; j_call: TRBJ1-6; v_call: TRBV28; clone_size: .; cdr3_aa: CASSLGAGTGGSPLHF; cdr3_nt: TGTGCCAGCAGTTTGGGGGCCGGGACAGGGGGATCACCCCTCCACTTT
d_call: TRBD1; j_call: TRBJ1-2; v_call: TRBV4-1; clone_size: .; cdr3_aa: CASSQPPGTVNYGYTF; cdr3_nt: TGCGCCAGCAGCCAACCACCCGGGACAGTGAACTATGGCTACACCTTC
d_call: .; j_call: TRBJ2-3; v_call: TRBV2; clone_size: .; cdr3_aa: CASSDLGAQVDTQYF; cdr3_nt: TGTGCCAGCAGTGACCTGGGGGCGCAAGTGGATACGCAGTATTTT
d_call: .; j_call: TRBJ1-2; v_call: TRBV11-3; clone_size: .; cdr3_aa: CASSFGQSRTNYGYTF; cdr3_nt: TGTGCCAGCAGCTTCGGACAGAGCCGAACCAACTATGGCTACACCTTC
d_call: .; j_call: TRBJ2-3; v_call: TRBV12-3/TRBV12-4; clone_size: .; cdr3_aa: CASRTGGDTQYF; cdr3_nt: TGTGCCAGCAGAACAGGAGGGGATACGCAGTATTTT
d_call: .; j_call: TRBJ2-1; v_call: TRBV23-1; clone_size: .; cdr3_aa: CASSYRDDEQFF; cdr3_nt: TGCGCCAGCAGTTACAGGGACGATGAGCAGTTCTTC
d_call: .; j_call: TRBJ1-2; v_call: TRBV9; clone_size: .; cdr3_aa: CASSVATDYGYTF; cdr3_nt: TGTGCCAGCAGCGTAGCCACAGACTATGGCTACACCTTC
d_call: .; j_call: TRBJ1-5; v_call: TRBV2; clone_size: .; cdr3_aa: CASSLDRLGNQPQHF; cdr3_nt: TGTGCCAGCAGCCTGGACCGACTTGGCAATCAGCCCCAGCATTTT
d_call: .; j_call: TRBJ2-7; v_call: TRBV7-9; clone_size: .; cdr3_aa: CASSLQGNEQYF; cdr3_nt: TGTGCCAGCAGCTTACAGGGAAACGAGCAGTACTTC
d_call: .; j_call: TRBJ2-1; v_call: TRBV20-1; clone_size: .; cdr3_aa: CSAHLGRQFF; cdr3_nt: TGCAGTGCCCATCTGGGGAGGCAGTTCTTC
d_call: .; j_call: TRBJ1-1; v_call: TRBV4-2; clone_size: .; cdr3_aa: CASRSGNTEAFF; cdr3_nt: TGTGCCAGCAGATCAGGTAACACTGAAGCTTTCTTT
d_call: .; j_call: TRBJ2-1; v_call: TRBV5-4; clone_size: .; cdr3_aa: CASSFGGFWTADNEQFF; cdr3_nt: TGTGCCAGCAGCTTTGGGGGTTTTTGGACGGCCGACAATGAGCAGTTCTTC
d_call: .; j_call: TRBJ2-7; v_call: TRBV13; clone_size: .; cdr3_aa: CASSPTKGIPYEQYF; cdr3_nt: TGTGCCAGCAGCCCAACAAAGGGAATTCCCTACGAGCAGTACTTC
d_call: .; j_call: TRBJ2-3; v_call: TRBV27; clone_size: once; cdr3_aa: CASSYQVSTDTQYF; cdr3_nt: TGTGCCAGCAGTTATCAGGTTAGCACAGATACGCAGTATTTT